This T cell receptor beta chain originates from a study of OX40 agonist ivuxolimab in advanced cancers. Study results and caveats: Both CD4+ and CD8+ T cell populations in blood had undergone clonal expansion by week 6 at 0.1 to 3.0 mg/kg.

The data were produced by immunoSEQ multiplex PCR, yet TCRdb's version contains in-frame clones alone and is incomplete. The profile covers about 110,000 clones, with roughly nine tenths appearing a single time and around 0.27% taken by the ten largest. As concerns this clone: What it recognizes is unknown.

The V end lost 4 bases, the J end lost 3 bases, and 15 bases lay between the germline ends. This CDR3 has 15 residues. CDR1 is GTSNPN, CDR2 SVGIG, per germline (reference sequence). The specimen comprised CD4+ or CD8+ T cells sorted from blood, sampled in a trial of the OX40 agonist ivuxolimab. This rearrangement joins TRBV30 to TRBJ2-2; perhaps TRBD2 as D (7 bases). The clonotype comes from an adult with an advanced solid tumor such as melanoma, head and neck, liver or kidney cancer. CDR3 sequence: CAWNSRGPYTGELFF. CDR3 DNA: TGTGCCTGGAACTCGCGGGGGCCCTACACCGGGGAGCTGTTTTTT.